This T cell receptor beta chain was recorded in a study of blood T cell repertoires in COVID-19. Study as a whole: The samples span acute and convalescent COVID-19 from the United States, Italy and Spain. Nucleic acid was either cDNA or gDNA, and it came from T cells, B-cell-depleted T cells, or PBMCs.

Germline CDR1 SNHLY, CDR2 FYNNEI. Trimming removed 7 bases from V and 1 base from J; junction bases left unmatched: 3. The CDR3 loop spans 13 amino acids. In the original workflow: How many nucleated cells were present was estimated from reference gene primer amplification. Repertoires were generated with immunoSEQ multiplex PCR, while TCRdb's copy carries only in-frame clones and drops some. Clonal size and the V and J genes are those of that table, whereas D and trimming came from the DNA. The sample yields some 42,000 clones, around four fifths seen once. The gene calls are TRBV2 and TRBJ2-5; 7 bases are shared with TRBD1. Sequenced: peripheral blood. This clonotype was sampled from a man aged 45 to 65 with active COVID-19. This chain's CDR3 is CASIWDSQETQYF. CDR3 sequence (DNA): TGTGCCAGCATTTGGGACAGCCAAGAGACCCAGTACTTC.